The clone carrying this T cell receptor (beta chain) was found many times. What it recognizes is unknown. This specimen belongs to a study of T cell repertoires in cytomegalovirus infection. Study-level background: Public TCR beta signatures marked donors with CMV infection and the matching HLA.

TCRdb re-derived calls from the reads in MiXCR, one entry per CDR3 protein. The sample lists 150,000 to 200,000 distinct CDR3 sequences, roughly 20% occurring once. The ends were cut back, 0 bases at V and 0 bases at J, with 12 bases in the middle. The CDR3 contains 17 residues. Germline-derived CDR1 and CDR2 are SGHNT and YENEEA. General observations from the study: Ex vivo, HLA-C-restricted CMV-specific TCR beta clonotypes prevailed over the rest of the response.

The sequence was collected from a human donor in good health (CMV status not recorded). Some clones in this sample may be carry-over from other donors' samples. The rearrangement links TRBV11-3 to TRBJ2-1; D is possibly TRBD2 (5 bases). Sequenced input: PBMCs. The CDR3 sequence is CASSLDLRAHSYNEQFF. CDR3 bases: TGTGCCAGCAGCTTAGATCTGAGGGCCCACTCCTACAATGAGCAGTTCTTC.